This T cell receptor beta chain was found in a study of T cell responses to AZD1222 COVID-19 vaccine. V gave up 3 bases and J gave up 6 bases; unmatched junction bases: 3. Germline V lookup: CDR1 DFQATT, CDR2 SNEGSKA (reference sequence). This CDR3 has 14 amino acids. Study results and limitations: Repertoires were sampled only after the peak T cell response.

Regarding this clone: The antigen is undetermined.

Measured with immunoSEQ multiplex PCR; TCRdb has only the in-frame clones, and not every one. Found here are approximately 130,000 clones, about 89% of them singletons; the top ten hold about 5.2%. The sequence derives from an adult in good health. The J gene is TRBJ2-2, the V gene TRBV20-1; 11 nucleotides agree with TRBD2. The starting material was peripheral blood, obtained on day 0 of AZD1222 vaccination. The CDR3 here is CSASELAGAGELFF. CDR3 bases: TGCAGTGCTAGTGAACTAGCGGGAGCCGGGGAGCTGTTTTTT.